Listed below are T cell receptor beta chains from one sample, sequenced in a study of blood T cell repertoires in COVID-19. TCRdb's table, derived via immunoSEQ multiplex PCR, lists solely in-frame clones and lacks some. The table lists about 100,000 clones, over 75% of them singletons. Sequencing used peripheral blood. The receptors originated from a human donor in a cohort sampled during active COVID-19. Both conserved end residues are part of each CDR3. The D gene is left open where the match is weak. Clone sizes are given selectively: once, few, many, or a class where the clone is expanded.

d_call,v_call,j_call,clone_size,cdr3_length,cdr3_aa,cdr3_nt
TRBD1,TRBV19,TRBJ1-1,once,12,CASSVDRDEAFF,TGTGCCAGTAGTGTGGACAGGGACGAAGCTTTCTTT
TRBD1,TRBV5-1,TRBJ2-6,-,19,CASSWEWGQLRSGANVLTF,TGCGCCAGCAGCTGGGAATGGGGACAGCTCCGCTCTGGGGCCAACGTCCTGACTTTC
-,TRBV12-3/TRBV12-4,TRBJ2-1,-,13,CASTQPGRNEQFF,TGTGCCAGCACCCAGCCCGGCAGGAATGAGCAGTTCTTC
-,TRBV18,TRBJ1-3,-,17,CASSPSSGFGSGNTIYF,TGTGCCAGCTCACCTAGTTCGGGATTCGGGTCTGGAAACACCATATATTTT
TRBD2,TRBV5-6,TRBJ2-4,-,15,CASSPRLAGKNIQYF,TGTGCCAGCAGCCCCAGACTAGCGGGGAAAAACATTCAGTACTTC
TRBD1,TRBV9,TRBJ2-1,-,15,CASSATGGFYNEQFF,TGTGCCAGCAGCGCGACAGGGGGATTCTACAATGAGCAGTTCTTC
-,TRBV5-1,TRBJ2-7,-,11,CASKERDEQYF,TGCGCCAGCAAGGAGCGGGACGAGCAGTACTTC
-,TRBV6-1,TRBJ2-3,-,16,CASSEAAGRRADTQYF,TGTGCCAGCAGTGAAGCGGCGGGACGTCGGGCAGATACGCAGTATTTT
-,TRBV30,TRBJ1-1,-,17,CAWSTSLRLAENTEAFF,TGTGCCTGGAGTACCTCTCTTAGGTTGGCGGAGAACACTGAAGCTTTCTTT
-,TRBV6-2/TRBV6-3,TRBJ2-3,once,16,CASSHGGPLGRDTQYF,TGTGCCAGCAGTCACGGAGGGCCCCTTGGGAGAGATACGCAGTATTTT
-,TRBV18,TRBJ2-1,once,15,CASSPGEGSYNEQFF,TGTGCCAGCTCACCTGGAGAGGGTTCCTACAATGAGCAGTTCTTC
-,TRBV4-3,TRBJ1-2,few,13,CASSQDWGGNITF,TGCGCCAGCAGCCAAGATTGGGGCGGCAACATCACCTTC
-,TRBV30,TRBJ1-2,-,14,CAWSSYRVVYGYTF,TGTGCCTGGAGTTCCTACAGGGTGGTCTATGGCTACACCTTC
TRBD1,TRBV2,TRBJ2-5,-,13,CASTGQGRETQYF,TGTGCCAGCACCGGACAGGGTAGAGAGACCCAGTACTTC
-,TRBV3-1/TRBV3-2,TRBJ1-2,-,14,CASSRGGNAYGYTF,TGTGCCAGCAGCCGGGGAGGGAATGCCTATGGCTACACCTTC
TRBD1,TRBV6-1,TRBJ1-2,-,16,CASSERGQGGIYGYTF,TGTGCCAGCAGTGAAAGGGGACAGGGTGGTATCTATGGCTACACCTTC
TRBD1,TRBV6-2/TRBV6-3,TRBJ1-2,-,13,CASSRQGAYGYTF,TGTGCCAGCAGCAGACAGGGAGCCTATGGCTACACCTTC
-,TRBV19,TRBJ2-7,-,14,CASTPQQGRGEQYF,TGTGCCAGTACCCCTCAACAGGGAAGAGGCGAGCAGTACTTC
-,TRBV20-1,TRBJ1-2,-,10,CSASGSGYTF,TGCAGTGCCTCCGGGAGTGGCTACACCTTC
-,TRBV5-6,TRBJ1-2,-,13,CASSSLTRDGYTF,TGTGCCAGCAGCTCGCTCACCAGGGATGGCTACACCTTC
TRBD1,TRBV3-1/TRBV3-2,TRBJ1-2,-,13,CASSPGTGYGYTF,TGTGCCAGCAGCCCTGGGACAGGCTATGGCTACACCTTC
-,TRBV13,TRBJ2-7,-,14,CASNLGGGYYEQYF,TGTGCCAGCAACCTGGGGGGGGGCTACTACGAGCAGTACTTC
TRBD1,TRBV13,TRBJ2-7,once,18,CASSSRDRGERFLREQYF,TGTGCCAGCAGCTCGCGGGACAGGGGGGAACGTTTCCTACGAGAGCAGTACTTC
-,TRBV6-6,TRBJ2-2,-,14,CASIKLAATGELFF,TGTGCCAGCATTAAGTTAGCGGCAACCGGGGAGCTGTTTTTT
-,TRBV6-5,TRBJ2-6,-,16,CASSSAGSSGANVLTF,TGTGCCAGCAGTTCGGCGGGGAGCTCTGGGGCCAACGTCCTGACTTTC
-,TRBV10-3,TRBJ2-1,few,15,CAISEDIGSYNEQFF,TGTGCCATCAGTGAGGATATAGGGAGTTACAATGAGCAGTTCTTC
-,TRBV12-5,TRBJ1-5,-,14,CASGPGPGLSPQHF,TGTGCTAGTGGTCCCGGACCGGGACTATCCCCCCAGCATTTT
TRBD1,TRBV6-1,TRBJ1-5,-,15,CASSEIGQGGQPQHF,TGTGCCAGCAGTGAAATCGGTCAGGGGGGTCAGCCCCAGCATTTT
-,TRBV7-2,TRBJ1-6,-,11,CASSSGSPLHF,TGTGCCAGCAGCTCAGGTTCTCCCCTCCACTTT
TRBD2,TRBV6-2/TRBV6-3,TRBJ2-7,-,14,CASSSAGVSYEQYF,TGTGCCAGCAGTTCTGCGGGGGTCTCCTACGAGCAGTACTTC
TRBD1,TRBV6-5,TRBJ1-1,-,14,CASSKGQGVTEAFF,TGTGCCAGCAGTAAGGGACAGGGGGTCACTGAAGCTTTCTTT
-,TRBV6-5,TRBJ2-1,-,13,CASRVTPGHEQFF,TGTGCCAGCAGAGTGACCCCGGGTCACGAGCAGTTCTTC